The 5 T cell receptor beta chains given below trace back to one sample, sequenced in a study of low-dose radiotherapy and immunotherapy resistance in tumors. TCRs were amplified for 15 to 25 PCR cycles with a constant-region primer and V-primer adapter. TCRdb re-derived calls from the reads in MiXCR, one entry per CDR3 protein. The table includes about 50,000 distinct CDR3 sequences, about 12% detected once. Time point defined: before trial treatment. Sequenced material: PBMCs, taken before treatment. The receptors were gathered from a female donor with ovarian cancer.

This clonotype was counted many times. J is TRBJ1-6 and V is TRBV5-1; TRBD1 agrees at 8 bases. The CDR3 loop spans 16 amino acids. Germline assignment: CDR1 SGHRS and CDR2 YFSETQ. The junction had 9 bases not matched to a gene; V was cut back by 3 bases and J by 7 bases. Here the CDR3 DNA reads TGCGCCAGCAGCTCGACAGGACAGGGACGCAATTCACCCCTCCACTTT. Translating gives CASSSTGQGRNSPLHF.

This clonotype has at least ten counts. The CDR3 sequence: CASSYPAVGTEAFF. Written as DNA, the CDR3 is TGTGCCAGCAGTTACCCGGCGGTGGGGACTGAAGCTTTCTTT. V and J are TRBV6-6 and TRBJ1-1; D is uncertain. The CDR3 spans 14 residues. Germline values: CDR1 MNHNY, CDR2 SVGAGI (reference sequence). V was shortened by 2 bases and J by 5 bases, with 12 bases between the two germline ends.

At least ten counts were recorded for this clonotype. The rearrangement joins TRBV19 to TRBJ1-5, with 7 bases aligning to TRBD1. V shed 7 bases and J 3 bases; nucleotides not matched to a gene: 6. The CDR3 covers 14 residues. CDR1 and CDR2 (germline): LNHDA, SQIVND (reference sequence). The CDR3 reads CASTEQGYNQPQHF. DNA of the CDR3: TGTGCCAGTACGGAACAGGGGTACAATCAGCCCCAGCATTTT.

In its sample, this clonotype was seen many times. The chain recombines TRBV9 with TRBJ1-1; possible D gene TRBD1, 6 bases. The length of the CDR3 is 14 residues. Trimming left V 0 bases short and J 8 bases short, with 14 bases between. CDR1 is SGDLS and CDR2 is YYNGEE in the germline V gene. CDR3 nucleotide sequence: TGTGCCAGCAGCGTAGTGGGGGCATGGGACGAAGCTTTCTTT. Its protein product is CASSVVGAWDEAFF.

At least ten counts were recorded for this clonotype. Here the CDR3 DNA reads TGTGCCACCAGCCCCCGGGGGGAGGGACCCGAGCAGTACTTC. The encoded protein is CATSPRGEGPEQYF. V is TRBV15 and J is TRBJ2-7, with TRBD2 matching over 7 bases. V was clipped by 5 bases and J by 6 bases; unmatched bases: 10. The CDR3 is made up of 14 amino acids. Per germline, CDR1 LNHNV and CDR2 YYDKDF (reference sequence).